This T cell receptor (beta chain) was recorded in a study of low-dose radiotherapy and immunotherapy resistance in tumors. About the study: Individuals in Cohort 2 had 1 Gy per fraction every two weeks, adding up to 13 Gy over 26 weeks. Treatment consisted of nivolumab 240 mg every two weeks and ipilimumab 1 mg/kg every six weeks, given intravenously to patients.

This clonotype came up many times. TRAV- and TRBV-specific primers, spanning alpha and beta chains, primed first-strand cDNA. A 20-cycle PCR with a constant-region primer and V-primer adapter amplified TCRs. Isolated mRNA underwent amplification via in vitro transcription. TCRdb re-analysed the reads in MiXCR, keeping a single row per CDR3 protein. This sample carries under 40,000 distinct CDR3 sequences, around 50% of them seen once, and the ten largest clones take 4.5% to 6.5%. V shed 2 bases and J 6 bases; nucleotides not matched to a gene: 5. The CDR3 is 15 residues long. Germline lookup yields CDR1 SNHLY and CDR2 FYNNEI. Time point described: after trial treatment. Treatment indicated: LDRT plus nivolumab, ipilimumab, low-dose cyclophosphamide and aspirin (RACIN trial). Treatment combined nivolumab, ipilimumab, aspirin, low-dose cyclophosphamide and low-dose radiotherapy in a dose-escalation trial.

The chain uses TRBV2 and TRBJ2-2; 8 nucleotides line up with TRBD1. The clonotype was recovered from a male donor with gallbladder cancer. Sequenced material: PBMCs, taken after low-dose radiotherapy plus immunotherapy. This CDR3 reads CASSETGQGAGELFF. CDR3 bases: TGTGCCAGCAGTGAAACCGGACAGGGAGCCGGGGAGCTGTTTTTT.